One T cell receptor (beta chain) is described in this entry. No antigen is known for it. No quality values exist for individual bases; no much larger clone is one base distant. To demonstrate the VDJtools post-analysis software, the study profiled TCR beta repertoires from the peripheral blood of approximately twelve young patients with multiple sclerosis. The multiple sclerosis patients were children and adolescents ranging in age from about 6 to 16 years. Receptors were amplified or captured by PCR. The reads were generated on an Illumina HiSeq 2500. To reduce PCR and sequencing biases, unique molecular identifiers were incorporated into the TCR beta cDNA libraries. About 0.5 million cDNA molecules were obtained for every 1 to 10 million input T cells, so each molecule roughly corresponded to one T cell. The patient libraries were prepared and sequenced using the same protocol as the earlier healthy control dataset. Within a given batch, samples were prepared together, multiplexed and sequenced on the same HiSeq lane. Processing in the source paper ran as follows. MIGEC handled the raw barcoded reads, throwing out single-read molecular identifier groups before consensus assembly and CDR3 extraction. Clonotype tables were post-analysed with VDJtools, normalizing diversity by down-sampling all datasets to the smallest sample size. To correct batch-related cross-sample contamination, repertoire overlap clustering matched CDR3 amino acid sequences but not nucleotide sequences. Through fastp at Q25 and MiXCR, TCRdb rebuilt clones from the public reads, retaining in-frame beta chains. CDR3 protein duplicates are merged, each entry listing the most common genes and DNA. TCRdb assigned the V and J calls; the authors' analysis was not used. The sample yields roughly 540,000 distinct CDR3 sequences; around a third were counted once. The ten biggest clones cover less than 6% of the sample.

The data belong to a study of post-analysis software for immune sequencing data (dated by TCRdb to between 2014 and 2017). Study-level background: Relapsing-remitting, secondary progressive and progressive-relapsing multiple sclerosis were recorded as disease courses, and subtype annotation was lacking for some patients. The multiple sclerosis patient repertoires were compared with roughly twelve previously published healthy control repertoires from donors aged about 6 to 26 years. A subset of samples was prepared in parallel using single-end sample barcoding, then pooled and co-amplified after Illumina adapter ligation.

Study-wide conclusions, independent of this receptor: Multiple sclerosis patients had significantly lower normalized Chao1 diversity than controls, a result that suggests substantial peripheral T-cell clonal expansion. The multiple sclerosis patient group was slightly younger than the control group. Direct clustering with F measure showed strong co-clustering of samples prepared in the same batch, prompting a batch-effect correction.

The sequencing input was blood. The origin of this receptor is a girl aged 2-17 years with multiple sclerosis.

The CDR3 region: CASGLSTGLLYNEQFF. The nucleotides read TGTGCCAGCGGGCTTAGCACGGGACTACTCTACAATGAGCAGTTCTTC. The V and J segments used are TRBV28 and TRBJ2-1; 7 bases in the junction line up with TRBD2. Sequences MDHEN (CDR1) and SYDVKM (CDR2) are obtained from the germline V gene. Including cysteine and phenylalanine, the CDR3 has 16 amino acids. Solely the CDR3 DNA is kept, with 48 bases framed from the first base. V has 8 bases trimmed and J has 3 bases trimmed; junction bases matching no gene number 13.